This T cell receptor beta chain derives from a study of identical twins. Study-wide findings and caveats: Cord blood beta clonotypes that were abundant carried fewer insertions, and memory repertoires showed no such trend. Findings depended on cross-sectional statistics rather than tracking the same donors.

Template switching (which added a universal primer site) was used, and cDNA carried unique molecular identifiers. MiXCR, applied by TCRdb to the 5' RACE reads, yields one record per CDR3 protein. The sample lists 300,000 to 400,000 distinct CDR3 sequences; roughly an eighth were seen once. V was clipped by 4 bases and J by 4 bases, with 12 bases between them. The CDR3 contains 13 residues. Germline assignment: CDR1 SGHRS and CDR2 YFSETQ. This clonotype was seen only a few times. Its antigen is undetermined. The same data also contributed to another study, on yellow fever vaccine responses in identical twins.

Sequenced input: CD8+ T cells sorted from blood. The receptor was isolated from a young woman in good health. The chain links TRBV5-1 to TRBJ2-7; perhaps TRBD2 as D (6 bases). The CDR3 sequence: CASSGDWGYEQYF. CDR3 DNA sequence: TGCGCCAGCAGCGGGGACTGGGGGTACGAGCAGTACTTC.